The sequence of this T cell receptor (beta chain) was determined in a study of CD8+ T cells in alopecia areata. Study at large: Patients in the treated group were given tofacitinib by mouth, 5 to 10 mg twice a day. Tofacitinib ran 6 to 18 months, followed by 6 months off drug.

Study results and caveats: Resident alphabeta T cells of normal skin are also sequenced in scalp samples.

CD4+ and CD8+ T cells were sorted from PBMCs. Notes on this clone: Its target is not known.

Extracted from the samples, RNA was reverse transcribed into cDNA to serve as the sequencing template. Profiling relied on immunoSEQ multiplex PCR, and the TCRdb table lists in-frame clones only, not all of them. The sample carries over 120,000 clones, approximately 50% recorded once. Here the sequenced sample was CD4+ T cells sorted from blood, taken at week 0. This receptor was taken from a human donor with alopecia areata.

DNA of the CDR3: TGCGCCAGCAGCCCGACACTGACAGGGGGATTCTACGAGCAGTACTTC. Residues: CASSPTLTGGFYEQYF. The genes are TRBV5-1 and TRBJ2-7, with TRBD1 matching over 9 bases. This CDR3 spans 16 amino acids. The junction had 11 bases not matched to a gene; V was cut back by 4 bases and J by 3 bases. Looked up from germline, CDR1 is SGHRS and CDR2 is YFSETQ.